Listed here are 21 T cell receptor beta chains from one sample, sequenced in a study of cytomegalovirus exposure and HLA in healthy donors. 13 Jbeta primers and 60 Vbeta primers were used for the PCR. The method was immunoSEQ multiplex PCR; TCRdb's version includes in-frame clones alone and lacks a portion of them. The repertoire consists of 150,000 to 200,000 clones, with around 83% occurring once and the leading ten covering approximately 1%. Sequencing was performed on PBMCs. The receptors here all came from a woman in her thirties or forties in good health and CMV-seronegative.

This clone was seen more than once but under ten times. V gene TRBV15 combines with J gene TRBJ1-6, with 7 bases fitting TRBD1. Germline loops: CDR1 LNHNV, CDR2 YYDKDF (reference sequence). Germline trimming cut 1 base from V and 10 bases from J; bases unmatched to any gene: 10. The CDR3 is 16 residues long. The CDR3 DNA is TGTGCCACCAGCAGAGGGGGAAGGGGGCTAATCTCACCCCTCCACTTT. This codes for CATSRGGRGLISPLHF. The full variable domain, its missing parts supplied by reference TRBV15 and TRBJ1-6, is DAMVIQNPRYQVTQFGKPVTLSCSQTLNHNVMYWYQQKSSQAPKLLFHYYDKDFNNEADTPDNFQSRRPNTSFCFLDIRSPGLGDTAMYLCATSRGGRGLISPLHFGNGTRLTVT.

The chain uses TRBV5-1 and TRBJ2-1; a weak D match, TRBD2 (6 bases). V was trimmed by 7 bases and J by 9 bases, leaving 14 bases between them. In germline, CDR1 is SGHRS, CDR2 YFSETQ. The CDR3 contains 12 residues. DNA of the CDR3: TGCGCCAGCTCTAGATCCGGGAGTGAGCAGTTCTTC. Translated: CASSRSGSEQFF.

The chain couples TRBV6-5 to TRBJ2-5; tentative D call: TRBD2 (6 bases). Trimming left V 6 bases short and J 6 bases short, with 20 bases between. CDR3 length equals 15 residues. Germline V gene lookup returns CDR1 MNHEY and CDR2 SVGAGI. CDR3 sequence: CASSLGVEGRKTQYF. CDR3 in DNA: TGTGCCAGCAGCCTTGGGGTAGAGGGGAGGAAGACCCAGTACTTC.

V is TRBV30 and J is TRBJ2-3; 10 nucleotides align to TRBD2. V shed 4 bases and J 1 base; nucleotides not matched to a gene: 5. CDR3 size: 15 residues. Germline loops: CDR1 GTSNPN, CDR2 SVGIG (reference sequence). The CDR3, as DNA: TGTGCCTGGAACCCAGCGGGAGGGGGCACAGATACGCAGTATTTT. This gives the protein CAWNPAGGGTDTQYF.

The chain employs TRBV7-2 and TRBJ1-2, with a possible D match to TRBD1 (5 bases). Germline-derived CDR1 and CDR2 are SGHTA and FQGNSA. V was clipped by 3 bases and J by 3 bases, with 14 bases between them. The CDR3 is 15 residues long. The CDR3 loop reads CASSLNGGGYYGYTF. CDR3 in DNA: TGTGCCAGCAGCTTGAACGGCGGGGGTTACTATGGCTACACCTTC.

The chain recombines TRBV7-9 with TRBJ1-1; the D is unclear. V shed 1 base and J shed 10 bases, with 10 bases lying between them. The CDR3 consists of 12 residues. Looked up from germline, CDR1 is SEHNR and CDR2 is FQNEAQ (reference sequence). The CDR3 DNA reads TGTGCCAGCAGCTTAGGAGACAATCGAGCTTTCTTT. Translated, it gives CASSLGDNRAFF.

V gene TRBV27 combines with J gene TRBJ2-3; the D is unclear. Trimming left V 5 bases short and J 1 base short, with 13 bases between. The CDR3 runs 15 residues. CDR1 and CDR2 (germline): MNHEY, SMNVEV (reference sequence). The CDR3 loop reads CASSPLNLGTDTQYF. In nucleotides, the CDR3 is TGTGCCAGCAGTCCCCTAAACCTCGGCACAGATACGCAGTATTTT.

The genes are TRBV7-6 and TRBJ2-7; no clear D. V was cut by 1 base and J by 0 bases, with 7 bases left in between. Germline CDR1 is SGHVS and CDR2 is FNYEAQ. The CDR3 is made up of 14 amino acids. The CDR3 DNA is TGTGCCAGCAGCTTAGATGAGAGCTCCTACGAGCAGTACTTC. Translated, it gives CASSLDESSYEQYF. Together with reference TRBV7-6 and TRBJ2-7, the CDR3 gives the full variable domain: GAGVSQSPRYKVTKRGQDVALRCDPISGHVSLYWYRQALGQGPEFLTYFNYEAQQDKSGLPNDRFSAERPEGSISTLTIQRTEQRDSAMYRCASSLDESSYEQYFGPGTRLTVT.

The CDR3 DNA sequence: TGTGCCAGCAGTTCACGCAGGGGGTTAAACACTGAAGCTTTCTTT. Amino acid sequence: CASSSRRGLNTEAFF. V and J are TRBV6-1 and TRBJ1-1; TRBD1 matches 7 bases. Germline CDR1 reads MNHNS; CDR2 reads SASEGT. J gave up 2 bases and V 5 bases, and 8 bases lay outside the gene matches. The CDR3 is 15 residues long.

The chain carries TRBV5-1 and TRBJ1-2; D uncertain. The length of the CDR3 is 14 residues. V was pared by 4 bases and J by 8 bases, with 18 bases between. The germline V gene has CDR1 SGHRS and CDR2 YFSETQ. The CDR3 sequence: CASSEQRGWEGYTF. As DNA, the CDR3 is TGCGCCAGCAGCGAACAGCGGGGTTGGGAGGGCTACACCTTC. Full variable domain (missing parts from reference TRBV5-1 and TRBJ1-2): KAGVTQTPRYLIKTRGQQVTLSCSPISGHRSVSWYQQTPGQGLQFLFEYFSETQRNKGNFPGRFSGRQFSNSRSEMNVSTLELGDSALYLCASSEQRGWEGYTFGSGTRLTVV.

This rearrangement joins TRBV4-2 to TRBJ2-3, with 8 bases that match TRBD2. J gave up 2 bases and V 1 base, and 8 bases lay outside the gene matches. This CDR3 comprises 17 residues. Germline CDR1 and CDR2: LGHNA and YNFKEQ. In nucleotides, the CDR3 is TGTGCCAGCAGCCAAGTGTTGGGAGCGGGAGACACAGATACGCAGTATTTT. It encodes CASSQVLGAGDTDTQYF.

The chain combines TRBV7-2 with TRBJ2-2, with 7 bases lining up with TRBD1. The germline CDR1 and CDR2 sequences are SGHTA and FQGNSA. This CDR3 region has 16 residues. V was pared by 4 bases and J by 2 bases, with 7 bases of the junction left unmatched. CDR3 protein: CASSSSGTVNTGELFF. The CDR3 DNA reads TGTGCCAGCAGCTCCTCCGGGACAGTTAACACCGGGGAGCTGTTTTTT.

The chain uses TRBV2 and TRBJ2-5, with TRBD1 as a possible D gene (6 bases). Matching the DNA end better, TRBJ2-7 makes the J call doubtful. The germline V gene has CDR1 SNHLY and CDR2 FYNNEI. The CDR3 covers 14 residues. The CDR3 reads CASSQVGASYEQYF. CDR3 bases: TGTGCCAGCAGTCAAGTGGGGGCCTCCTACGAGCAGTACTTC.

The rearrangement joins TRBV2 to TRBJ2-2; 7 bases are shared with TRBD2. The CDR3 extends over 15 amino acids. Germline lookup yields CDR1 SNHLY and CDR2 FYNNEI. Trimming at V came to 3 bases and at J to 6 bases, leaving 7 bases not matched to a gene. In DNA form, the CDR3 reads TGTGCCAGCAGTGAGGGGGGGAGGAAACCCGGGGAGCTGTTTTTT. Its translation is CASSEGGRKPGELFF.

V usage is TRBV7-9 and J usage is TRBJ2-1; 7 nucleotides match TRBD2. The V segment lost 5 bases and the J segment 6 bases; nucleotides outside the gene matches: 13. Germline CDR1 reads SEHNR; CDR2 reads FQNEAQ (reference sequence). This CDR3 is built from 16 residues. The CDR3, as DNA: TGTGCCAGCAGCGCCATTCTAGCGGCCTCCCCCAATGAGCAGTTCTTC. It specifies CASSAILAASPNEQFF.

This clone was observed a few times. The chain carries TRBV4-3 and TRBJ1-4; no firm D call. Germline V gene lookup returns CDR1 LGHNA and CDR2 YSLEER. Between the trimmed V and J ends, which lost 4 bases and 0 bases, there was a span of 9 bases. The CDR3 contains 15 residues. The CDR3 coding sequence is TGCGCCAGCAGCCGGGGAGGTGCAACTAATGAAAAACTGTTTTTT. It encodes CASSRGGATNEKLFF.

On this clone itself: Other DNA sequences of this sample code for an identical CDR3. This rearrangement joins TRBV7-2 to TRBJ1-5; D perhaps matches TRBD1 (6 bases). Trimming shortened V by 1 base and J by 1 base, and 8 bases separated the two germline ends. This CDR3 is built from 15 residues. CDR1 SGHTA and CDR2 FQGNSA come from the germline V gene. The CDR3 DNA is TGTGCCAGCAGCTTAGACAGGGCCAGCAATCAGCCCCAGCATTTT. Translated, it gives CASSLDRASNQPQHF.

This clone has only a few counts. The V gene is TRBV6-1, the J gene TRBJ2-3; TRBD2 matches 11 bases. Losses at the gene ends were 6 bases for V and 5 bases for J; bases not matched to a gene: 4. Looked up from germline, CDR1 is MNHNS and CDR2 is SASEGT. CDR3 length: 14 residues. CDR3: CASSSSGRKDTQYF. CDR3 in DNA: TGTGCCAGCAGCTCTAGCGGGAGGAAAGATACGCAGTATTTT.

This sequence joins TRBV2 and TRBJ2-7; a possible D gene is TRBD2 (5 bases). The CDR3 has 15 residues. V was clipped by 6 bases and J by 0 bases, with 15 bases between them. From germline, CDR1 is SNHLY and CDR2 FYNNEI. The DNA of the CDR3 is TGTGCCAGCAGGGCGGGTAACGGCTTCTCCTACGAGCAGTACTTC. Its translation is CASRAGNGFSYEQYF.

CDR3: CASSIDRGLAYGYTF. The CDR3 nucleotides are TGTGCCAGCAGTATCGACAGGGGGCTAGCCTATGGCTACACCTTC. The chain has TRBV6-1 and TRBJ1-2, with 10 bases lining up with TRBD1. The CDR3 loop spans 15 amino acids. The V gene's germline CDR1 is MNHNS and CDR2 SASEGT. The V segment lost 5 bases and the J segment 4 bases; nucleotides outside the gene matches: 7.

This sequence joins TRBV9 and TRBJ1-2; unclear D gene. The CDR3 has 14 residues. The ends were cut back, 4 bases at V and 2 bases at J, with 12 bases in the middle. CDR1 SGDLS and CDR2 YYNGEE come from the germline V gene. In DNA, the CDR3 is TGTGCCAGCAGCTCACAGTCCCTAAACTATGGCTACACCTTC. This codes for CASSSQSLNYGYTF.